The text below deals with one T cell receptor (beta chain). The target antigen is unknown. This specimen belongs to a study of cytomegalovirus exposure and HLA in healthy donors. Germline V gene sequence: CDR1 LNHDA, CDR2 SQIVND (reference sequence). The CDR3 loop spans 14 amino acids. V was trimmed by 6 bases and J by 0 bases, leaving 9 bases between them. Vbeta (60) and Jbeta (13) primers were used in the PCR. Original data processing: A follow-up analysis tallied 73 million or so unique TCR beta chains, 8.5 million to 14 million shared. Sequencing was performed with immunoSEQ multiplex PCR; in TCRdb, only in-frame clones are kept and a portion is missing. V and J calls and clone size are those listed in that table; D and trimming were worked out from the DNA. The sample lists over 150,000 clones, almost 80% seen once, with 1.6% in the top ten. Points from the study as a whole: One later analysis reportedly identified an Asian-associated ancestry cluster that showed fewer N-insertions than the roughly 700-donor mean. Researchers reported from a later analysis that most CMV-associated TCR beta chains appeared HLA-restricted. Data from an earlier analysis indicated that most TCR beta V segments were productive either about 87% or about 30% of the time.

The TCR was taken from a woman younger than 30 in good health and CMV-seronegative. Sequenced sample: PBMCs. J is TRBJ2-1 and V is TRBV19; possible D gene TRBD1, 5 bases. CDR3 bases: TGTGCCAGTAGCAGACAGAGCTCCTACAATGAGCAGTTCTTC. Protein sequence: CASSRQSSYNEQFF.